These 30 T cell receptor beta chains share one sample of origin, sequenced in a study of shared clonotypes between healthy human individuals. Naive CD8 cells were CD45RO-negative, positively selected for CCR7, excluding terminally differentiated effector memory CD45RA+ cells. Clones were sequenced by immunoSEQ multiplex PCR, and TCRdb holds only the in-frame ones, with some missing. The repertoire holds 560,000 or so clones, with 95% to 97% as singletons. The source material was naive CD8+ T cells sorted from blood. These receptors came from a woman aged 30 to 39 in good health.

The gene calls are TRBV11-3 and TRBJ2-7, with 9 bases fitting TRBD1. Germline V lookup: CDR1 SGHNT, CDR2 YENEEA. V lost 2 bases and J lost 2; bases outside the gene matches: 4. The CDR3 contains 15 residues. Here the CDR3 DNA reads TGTGCCAGCAGCTTAAACGGGGACAGGGCCTACGAGCAGTACTTC. Its translation is CASSLNGDRAYEQYF. The whole variable domain, filled in from reference TRBV11-3 and TRBJ2-7, reads EAGVVQSPRYKIIEKKQPVAFWCNPISGHNTLYWYLQNLGQGPELLIRYENEEAVDDSQLPKDRFSAERLKGVDSTLKIQPAELGDSAVYLCASSLNGDRAYEQYFGPGTRLTVT.

This clone was seen once. This sequence joins TRBV9 and TRBJ2-1, with TRBD2 matching 12 bases. This CDR3 has 16 amino acids. With 3 bases clipped from V and 8 bases from J, the junction kept 9 bases outside the gene matches. Germline V gene data show CDR1 as SGDLS and CDR2 as YYNGEE. This CDR3 is CASSAVTSGSADEQFF. In DNA, the CDR3 is TGTGCCAGCAGCGCCGTGACTAGCGGGAGTGCGGATGAGCAGTTCTTC. The full variable domain, rest sourced from reference TRBV9 and TRBJ2-1, is DSGVTQTPKHLITATGQRVTLRCSPRSGDLSVYWYQQSLDQGLQFLIQYYNGEERAKGNILERFSAQQFPDLHSELNLSSLELGDSALYFCASSAVTSGSADEQFFGPGTRLTVL.

V is TRBV28 and J is TRBJ1-6; 7 positions match TRBD1. The CDR3 spans 20 residues. The germline V gene encodes CDR1 MDHEN and CDR2 SYDVKM. Germline trimming cut 7 bases from V and 0 bases from J; bases unmatched to any gene: 18. The CDR3 region is CASTGISEGAGISYNSPLHF. The CDR3 DNA sequence: TGTGCCAGCACCGGTATTTCGGAGGGGGCAGGAATCTCCTATAATTCACCCCTCCACTTT. The full variable domain, with the rest looked up from reference TRBV28 and TRBJ1-6, is DVKVTQSSRYLVKRTGEKVFLECVQDMDHENMFWYRQDPGLGLRLIYFSYDVKMKEKGDIPEGYSVSREKKERFSLILESASTNQTSMYLCASTGISEGAGISYNSPLHFGNGTRLTVT.

The V and J genes are TRBV27 and TRBJ2-1, with TRBD2 matching 13 bases. Germline trimming cut 4 bases from V and 9 bases from J; bases unmatched to any gene: 9. Germline V gives CDR1 MNHEY, CDR2 SMNVEV (reference sequence). The CDR3 is 16 amino acids. The CDR3, as DNA: TGTGCCAGCAGTTCGGGACTAGCGGGAAGGTATGTTGAGCAGTTCTTC. Residues: CASSSGLAGRYVEQFF.

The chain joins TRBV28 to TRBJ1-4; D is uncertain. The germline gives CDR1 MDHEN, CDR2 SYDVKM. The CDR3 sequence is 14 residues long. V dropped 3 bases and J dropped 8 bases, with 13 bases sitting between them. CDR3: CASSFPGPREKLFF. In nucleotides, the CDR3 is TGTGCCAGCAGTTTCCCCGGGCCCAGAGAAAAACTGTTTTTT.

The genes are TRBV21-1 and TRBJ1-3. TRBV21-1 is classified as a pseudogene. The CDR3 has 17 amino acids. Here the CDR3 reads CARGPRGGRYPGNTIYF. The CDR3 DNA reads as TGTGCCAGGGGTCCCAGGGGGGGTCGTTACCCTGGAAACACCATATATTTT.

CDR3 DNA: TGTGCCAGCAGCGTATCGGGACGGGACTATGGCTACACCTTC. Protein: CASSVSGRDYGYTF. This chain links TRBV9 with TRBJ1-2; the D gene is possibly TRBD1 (5 bases). This CDR3 has 14 residues. V dropped 1 base and J dropped 3 bases, with 10 bases sitting between them. Germline values: CDR1 SGDLS, CDR2 YYNGEE. The full variable domain, in which reference TRBV9 and TRBJ1-2 provide the parts outside the CDR3, is DSGVTQTPKHLITATGQRVTLRCSPRSGDLSVYWYQQSLDQGLQFLIQYYNGEERAKGNILERFSAQQFPDLHSELNLSSLELGDSALYFCASSVSGRDYGYTFGSGTRLTVV.

This rearrangement joins TRBV5-6 to TRBJ2-1; the D gene is possibly TRBD1 (5 bases). Trimming pared 6 bases from V and 3 bases from J, leaving 10 bases between. The CDR3 totals 13 residues. The germline V gene has CDR1 SGHDT and CDR2 YYEEEE. The CDR3: CASTSDNYNEQFF. In nucleotides, the CDR3 is TGTGCCAGCACCTCGGACAACTACAATGAGCAGTTCTTC.

J is TRBJ2-5 and V is TRBV5-1; D is ambiguous. With 2 bases removed from V and 2 bases from J, the gap between germline ends came to 13 bases. This CDR3 contains 15 residues. Germline lookup yields CDR1 SGHRS and CDR2 YFSETQ. The CDR3 nucleotides read TGCGCCAGCAGCTTACTCTCCGGGTCACAAGAGACCCAGTACTTC. Amino acids: CASSLLSGSQETQYF.

This chain uses TRBV2 with TRBJ2-1; a possible D gene is TRBD2 (6 bases). The V gene's germline CDR1 is SNHLY and CDR2 FYNNEI. Trimming shortened V by 4 bases and J by 5 bases, and 12 bases separated the two germline ends. This CDR3 has 14 amino acids. The CDR3 region is CASSGGLTDNEQFF. CDR3 nucleotides: TGTGCCAGCAGTGGGGGACTTACTGACAATGAGCAGTTCTTC.

This clone was found once. This chain uses TRBV7-6 with TRBJ2-3; unclear D gene. Trimming removed 5 bases from V and 0 bases from J, with 12 bases in between. This CDR3 is built from 15 residues. From germline, CDR1 is SGHVS and CDR2 FNYEAQ. The CDR3 region is CASSLGRPSTDTQYF. The CDR3 region has the DNA TGTGCCAGCAGCCTAGGACGCCCTAGCACAGATACGCAGTATTTT.

The rearrangement links TRBV9 to TRBJ2-5; 10 nucleotides line up with TRBD2. The DNA matches TRBJ2-7 better at its end, which makes the J call doubtful. From germline, CDR1 is SGDLS and CDR2 YYNGEE. The CDR3 contains 14 residues. The CDR3 loop is CASSAGTSAHEQYF. The CDR3 region has the DNA TGTGCCAGCAGCGCCGGGACTAGCGCCCACGAGCAGTACTTC.

This rearrangement joins TRBV4-1 to TRBJ1-1, with 8 positions matching TRBD1. Germline CDR1 is MGHRA and CDR2 is YSYEKL. The CDR3 runs to 17 residues. J lost 1 base, V lost 1 base, and 8 bases had no gene match. CDR3 nucleotide sequence: TGCGCCAGCAGCCAAGCCCCCCGGACAGGGTGGAACACTGAAGCTTTCTTT. Residues: CASSQAPRTGWNTEAFF.

The chain has TRBV28 and TRBJ2-5; D unresolved. The germline gives CDR1 MDHEN, CDR2 SYDVKM. There are 13 residues in the CDR3. Trimming left V 10 bases short and J 4 bases short, with 16 bases between. The CDR3 bases are TGTGCCATGTCGGACGTAATCGGAGAGACCCAGTACTTC. Translation: CAMSDVIGETQYF.

This chain links TRBV4-1 with TRBJ2-7; 11 bases are shared with TRBD2. Trimming at V came to 2 bases and at J to 5 bases, leaving 14 bases not matched to a gene. Looked up from germline, CDR1 is MGHRA and CDR2 is YSYEKL. The CDR3 totals 18 residues. The CDR3 nucleotides are TGCGCCAGCAGCCAACGTTTAGCGGGAGGGCCCAGAGACCACGAGCAGTACTTC. This gives the protein CASSQRLAGGPRDHEQYF.

The V gene is TRBV28, the J gene TRBJ2-7; D is perhaps TRBD1 (6 bases). Between the trimmed V and J ends, which lost 3 bases and 2 bases, there was a span of 14 bases. The CDR3 contains 15 residues. Per the germline V gene, CDR1 is MDHEN and CDR2 is SYDVKM. The CDR3 DNA reads TGTGCCAGCAGTTTCCCGCCGGGACACACCTACGAGCAGTACTTC. Residues: CASSFPPGHTYEQYF.

This chain connects TRBV4-2 to TRBJ2-7; weak D call: TRBD2 (5 bases). The V gene lost 2 bases and the J gene lost 1 base, with 15 bases spanning the gap. Germline V gives CDR1 LGHNA, CDR2 YNFKEQ. The CDR3 contains 16 residues. The CDR3 loop reads CASSQILASTSYEQYF. The CDR3 DNA reads TGTGCCAGCAGCCAAATCCTCGCTAGCACATCCTACGAGCAGTACTTC.

This clone was found a few times. V usage is TRBV27 and J usage is TRBJ1-5; 9 bases line up with TRBD1. The trim removed 6 bases at V and 0 bases at J, leaving 15 bases unmatched. Germline CDR1 and CDR2: MNHEY and SMNVEV (reference sequence). The CDR3 consists of 19 residues. The CDR3 region has the DNA TGTGCCAGCAGCAGAAATTACCGGGACAGGGTTTATAGCAATCAGCCCCAGCATTTT. Its translation is CASSRNYRDRVYSNQPQHF.

This CDR3 is CATSRDWGLNYYEQYF. The CDR3 DNA reads TGTGCCACCAGCAGAGATTGGGGACTTAACTACTACGAGCAGTACTTC. The chain combines TRBV15 with TRBJ2-7; D might be TRBD2 (6 bases). The CDR3 runs to 16 residues. V lost 0 bases and J 3 bases, leaving 15 bases between the germline ends. CDR1 is LNHNV, CDR2 YYDKDF, per germline (reference sequence).

The chain has TRBV27 and TRBJ2-1; 7 bases fit TRBD1. Trimming cost V 0 bases and J 4 bases; bases outside gene matches: 9. CDR1 and CDR2 (germline): MNHEY, SMNVEV (reference sequence). The CDR3 contains 17 residues. In DNA form, the CDR3 reads TGTGCCAGCAGTTTATCGTTCGACAGGGTCCCTTACAATGAGCAGTTCTTC. Translating it yields CASSLSFDRVPYNEQFF.

The chain uses TRBV5-1 and TRBJ2-3; no firm D call. The CDR3 length is 16 residues. V was trimmed by 4 bases and J by 0 bases, leaving 15 bases between them. The V gene's germline CDR1 is SGHRS and CDR2 YFSETQ. Here the CDR3 reads CASSPGGATSTDTQYF. In nucleotides, the CDR3 is TGCGCCAGCAGCCCGGGTGGCGCCACTAGCACAGATACGCAGTATTTT.

This chain connects TRBV7-9 to TRBJ2-1; D possibly corresponds to TRBD2 (6 bases). CDR3 length equals 15 residues. V was pared by 8 bases and J by 5 bases, with 19 bases between. The germline gives CDR1 SEHNR, CDR2 FQNEAQ (reference sequence). CDR3 sequence (DNA): TGTGCCAGCGCTGGAGGGAAGGGTCGTAACAATGAGCAGTTCTTC. It yields the protein CASAGGKGRNNEQFF.

A few counts support this clone. V usage is TRBV19 and J usage is TRBJ2-1; perhaps TRBD2 as D (5 bases). The CDR3 runs to 14 residues. Germline CDR1 reads LNHDA; CDR2 reads SQIVND (reference sequence). V dropped 1 base and J dropped 7 bases, with 11 bases sitting between them. This CDR3 reads CASSIGEGLNEQFF. CDR3 coding DNA: TGTGCCAGTAGTATAGGCGAGGGATTGAATGAGCAGTTCTTC.

V is TRBV2 and J is TRBJ1-1, with a tentative D call TRBD1 (5 bases). V was shortened by 5 bases and J by 1 base, with 8 bases between the two germline ends. CDR3 length equals 13 residues. The germline gives CDR1 SNHLY, CDR2 FYNNEI. CDR3 region: CASSRRGNTEAFF. CDR3 nucleotide sequence: TGTGCCAGCAGTCGAAGGGGGAACACTGAAGCTTTCTTT.

The chain employs TRBV2 and TRBJ1-2; TRBD1 agrees at 8 bases. This CDR3 comprises 12 residues. The ends lost 6 bases at V and 8 bases at J; junction bases unmatched: 5. Germline CDR1 is SNHLY and CDR2 is FYNNEI. The CDR3 sequence: CASRGTGGGYTF. In DNA, the CDR3 is TGTGCCAGCAGGGGGACAGGAGGGGGCTACACCTTC.

J is TRBJ2-1 and V is TRBV9; 7 bases agree with TRBD1. CDR3 length equals 14 residues. The germline V gene encodes CDR1 SGDLS and CDR2 YYNGEE. J was trimmed by 4 bases and V by 5 bases; bases with no gene match: 6. Here the CDR3 DNA reads TGTGCCAGCAGAGAACAGGGGAAATACAATGAGCAGTTCTTC. Its translation: CASREQGKYNEQFF. Looking up the rest from reference TRBV9 and TRBJ2-1 gives the full variable domain: DSGVTQTPKHLITATGQRVTLRCSPRSGDLSVYWYQQSLDQGLQFLIQYYNGEERAKGNILERFSAQQFPDLHSELNLSSLELGDSALYFCASREQGKYNEQFFGPGTRLTVL.

Comment on this clone: Other DNA sequences in this sample translate to the same CDR3. This chain links TRBV19 with TRBJ2-2; 7 positions match TRBD1. The CDR3 length is 12 residues. V was clipped by 6 bases and J by 6 bases; unmatched bases: 1. Germline CDR1 is LNHDA and CDR2 is SQIVND (reference sequence). The DNA for the CDR3 is TGTGCCAGTAGACAGGGGCCCGGGGAGCTGTTTTTT. Its translation is CASRQGPGELFF.

The chain is built from TRBV7-8 and TRBJ2-1; D unclear. CDR1 is SGHVS and CDR2 is FQNEAQ in the germline V gene. Trimming shortened V by 1 base and J by 6 bases, and 4 bases separated the two germline ends. The CDR3 runs 12 residues. The CDR3 sequence is CASSLDLNEQFF. CDR3 DNA: TGTGCCAGCAGCTTAGACCTCAATGAGCAGTTCTTC. The variable domain in full, completed from reference TRBV7-8 and TRBJ2-1, reads GAGVSQSPRYKVAKRGQDVALRCDPISGHVSLFWYQQALGQGPEFLTYFQNEAQLDKSGLPSDRFFAERPEGSVSTLKIQRTQQEDSAVYLCASSLDLNEQFFGPGTRLTVL.

The rearrangement joins TRBV27 to TRBJ2-1; 13 bases map to TRBD2. Per germline, CDR1 MNHEY and CDR2 SMNVEV (reference sequence). The CDR3 covers 17 residues. The J segment lost 4 bases and the V segment lost 5 bases, leaving 8 bases of the junction unmatched. The CDR3 nucleotides read TGTGCCAGCAGTATGAGCGGGACTAGCGGGATTTACAATGAGCAGTTCTTC. It specifies CASSMSGTSGIYNEQFF.

The J gene is TRBJ2-1, the V gene TRBV28, with no clear D. Germline assignment: CDR1 MDHEN and CDR2 SYDVKM. The CDR3 sequence is 11 residues long. V was shortened by 1 base and J by 8 bases, with 3 bases between the two germline ends. CDR3 DNA: TGTGCCAGCAGTTTATCGTATGAGCAGTTCTTC. As protein: CASSLSYEQFF.